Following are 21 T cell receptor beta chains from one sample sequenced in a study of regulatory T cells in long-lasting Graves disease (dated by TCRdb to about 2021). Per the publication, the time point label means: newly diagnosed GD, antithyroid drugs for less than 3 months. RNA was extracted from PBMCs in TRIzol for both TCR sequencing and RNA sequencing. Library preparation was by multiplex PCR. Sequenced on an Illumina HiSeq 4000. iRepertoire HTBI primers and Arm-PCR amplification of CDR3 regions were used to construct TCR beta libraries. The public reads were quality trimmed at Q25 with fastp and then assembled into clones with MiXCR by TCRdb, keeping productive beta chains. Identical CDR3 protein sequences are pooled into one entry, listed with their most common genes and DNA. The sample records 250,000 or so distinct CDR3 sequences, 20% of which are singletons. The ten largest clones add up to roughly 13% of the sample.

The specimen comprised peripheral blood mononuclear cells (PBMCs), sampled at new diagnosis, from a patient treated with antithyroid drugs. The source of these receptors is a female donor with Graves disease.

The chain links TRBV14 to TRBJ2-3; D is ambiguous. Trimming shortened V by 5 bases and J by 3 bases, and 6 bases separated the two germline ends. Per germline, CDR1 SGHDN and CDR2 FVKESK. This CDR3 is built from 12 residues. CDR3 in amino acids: CASSFTTDTQYF. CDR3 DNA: TGTGCCAGCAGCTTCACTACAGATACGCAGTATTTT. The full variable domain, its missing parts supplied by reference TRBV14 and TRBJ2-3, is EAGVTQFPSHSVIEKGQTVTLRCDPISGHDNLYWYRRVMGKEIKFLLHFVKESKQDESGMPNNRFLAERTGGTYSTLKVQPAELEDSGVYFCASSFTTDTQYFGPGTRLTVL.

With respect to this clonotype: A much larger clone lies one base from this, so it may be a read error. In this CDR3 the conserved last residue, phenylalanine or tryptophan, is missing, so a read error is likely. For the CDR3, the DNA is TGTGCCATATGGTCCGGGGGCCTTAATTCACCCCTCCACCTT. It codes for CAIWSGGLNSPLHL. The gene calls are TRBV10-3 and TRBJ1-6; weak D call: TRBD1 (6 bases). V lost 9 bases and J 6 bases, leaving 15 bases between the germline ends. The length of the CDR3 is 14 residues. Per the germline V gene, CDR1 is ENHRY and CDR2 is SYGVKD.

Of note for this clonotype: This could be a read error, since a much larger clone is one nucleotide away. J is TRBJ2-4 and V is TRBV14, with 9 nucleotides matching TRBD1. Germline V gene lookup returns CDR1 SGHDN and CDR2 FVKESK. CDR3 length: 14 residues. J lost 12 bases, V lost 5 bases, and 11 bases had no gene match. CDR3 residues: CASSYATGGDTQYF. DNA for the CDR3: TGTGCCAGCAGCTACGCGACAGGGGGAGACACTCAGTACTTC.

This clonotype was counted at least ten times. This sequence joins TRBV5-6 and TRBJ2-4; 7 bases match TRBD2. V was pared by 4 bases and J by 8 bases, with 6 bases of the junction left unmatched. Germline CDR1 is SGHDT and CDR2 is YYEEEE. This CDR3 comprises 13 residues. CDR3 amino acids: CASSVGGIYIQYF. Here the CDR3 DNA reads TGTGCCAGCAGCGTGGGGGGGATATACATTCAGTACTTC.

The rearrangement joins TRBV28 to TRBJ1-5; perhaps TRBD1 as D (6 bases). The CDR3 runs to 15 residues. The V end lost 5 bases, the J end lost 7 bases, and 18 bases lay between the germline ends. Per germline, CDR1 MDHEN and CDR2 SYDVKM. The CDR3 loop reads CASSLRRTAEQPQHF. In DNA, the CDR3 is TGTGCCAGCAGTCTTCGACGGACAGCGGAGCAGCCCCAGCATTTT.

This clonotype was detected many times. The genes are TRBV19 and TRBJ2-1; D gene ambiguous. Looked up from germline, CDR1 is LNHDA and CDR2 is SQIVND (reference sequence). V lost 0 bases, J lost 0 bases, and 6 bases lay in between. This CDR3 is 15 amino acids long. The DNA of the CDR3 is TGTGCCAGTAGTATAGAACTTTACTCCTACAATGAGCAGTTCTTC. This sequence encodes CASSIELYSYNEQFF.

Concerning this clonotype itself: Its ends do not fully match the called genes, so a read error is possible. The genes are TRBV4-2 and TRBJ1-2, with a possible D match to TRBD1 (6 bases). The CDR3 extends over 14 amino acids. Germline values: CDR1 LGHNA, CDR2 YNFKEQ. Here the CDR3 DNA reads TGTGCCAGCGGCCAAGAAGGGGGGAACTATGGCTACACCTTC. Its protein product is CASGQEGGNYGYTF.

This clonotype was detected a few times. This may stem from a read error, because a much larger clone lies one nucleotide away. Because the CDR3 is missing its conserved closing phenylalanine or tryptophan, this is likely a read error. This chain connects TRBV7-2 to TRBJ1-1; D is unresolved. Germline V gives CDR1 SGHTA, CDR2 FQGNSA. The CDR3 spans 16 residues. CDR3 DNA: TGTGCCAGCAGCTTAACCGGACGGACCTTGAAGACTGAAGCTTTCTTG. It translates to CASSLTGRTLKTEAFL.

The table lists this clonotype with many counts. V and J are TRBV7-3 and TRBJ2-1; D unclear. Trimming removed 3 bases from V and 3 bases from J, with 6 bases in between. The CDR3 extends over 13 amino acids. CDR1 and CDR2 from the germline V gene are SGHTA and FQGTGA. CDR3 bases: TGTGCCAGCAGCTTTCACGGCTACAATGAGCAGTTCTTC. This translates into CASSFHGYNEQFF.

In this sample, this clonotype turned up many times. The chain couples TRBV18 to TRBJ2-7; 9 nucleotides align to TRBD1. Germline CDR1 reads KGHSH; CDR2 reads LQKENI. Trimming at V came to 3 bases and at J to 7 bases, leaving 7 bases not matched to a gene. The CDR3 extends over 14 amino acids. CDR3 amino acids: CASSPAQGAGEQYF. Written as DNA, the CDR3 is TGTGCCAGCTCACCGGCACAGGGGGCAGGGGAGCAGTACTTC.

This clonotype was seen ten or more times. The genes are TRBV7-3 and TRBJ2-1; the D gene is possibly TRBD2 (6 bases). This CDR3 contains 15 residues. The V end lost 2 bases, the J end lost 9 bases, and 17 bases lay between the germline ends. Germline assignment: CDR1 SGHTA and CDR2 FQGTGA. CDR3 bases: TGTGCCAGCAGCTTATGGCTTGGGGGGTTGGTTGAGCAGTTCTTC. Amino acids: CASSLWLGGLVEQFF.

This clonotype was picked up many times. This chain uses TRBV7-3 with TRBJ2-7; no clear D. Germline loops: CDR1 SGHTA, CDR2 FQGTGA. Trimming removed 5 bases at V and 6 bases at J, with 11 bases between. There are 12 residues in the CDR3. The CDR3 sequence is CASSQLAREQYF. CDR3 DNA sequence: TGTGCCAGCAGCCAACTCGCCCGCGAGCAGTACTTC.

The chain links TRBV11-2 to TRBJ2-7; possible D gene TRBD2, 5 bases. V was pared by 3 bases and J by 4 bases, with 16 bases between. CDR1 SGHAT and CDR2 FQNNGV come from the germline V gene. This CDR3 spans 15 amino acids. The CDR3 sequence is CASSFLSSGNYEQYF. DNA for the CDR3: TGTGCCAGCAGCTTCCTCTCCTCGGGGAATTACGAGCAGTACTTC.

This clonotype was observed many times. Here the CDR3 DNA reads TGCAGTGCTAGAAATAACGAGCAGTACTTC. Its translation: CSARNNEQYF. The rearrangement joins TRBV20-1 to TRBJ2-7; no reliable D call. Looked up from germline, CDR1 is DFQATT and CDR2 is SNEGSKA (reference sequence). V was pared by 2 bases and J by 5 bases, with 4 bases between. The length of the CDR3 is 10 residues.

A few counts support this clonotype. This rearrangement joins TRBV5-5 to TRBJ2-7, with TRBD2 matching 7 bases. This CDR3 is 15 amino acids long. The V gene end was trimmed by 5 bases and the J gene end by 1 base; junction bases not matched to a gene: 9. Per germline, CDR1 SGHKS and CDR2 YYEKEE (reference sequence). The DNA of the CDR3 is TGTGCCAGCAGTCGGGTCGCGCGGGGGTCCTACGAGCAGTACTTC. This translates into CASSRVARGSYEQYF.

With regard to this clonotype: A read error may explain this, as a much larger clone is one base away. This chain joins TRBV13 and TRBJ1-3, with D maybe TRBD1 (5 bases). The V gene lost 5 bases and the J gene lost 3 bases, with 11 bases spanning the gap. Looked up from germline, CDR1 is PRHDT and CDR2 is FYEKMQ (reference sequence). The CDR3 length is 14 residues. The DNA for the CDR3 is TGTGCCAGCAGCCCCCGGGGCCGTGGAAACACCATATATTTT. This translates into CASSPRGRGNTIYF.

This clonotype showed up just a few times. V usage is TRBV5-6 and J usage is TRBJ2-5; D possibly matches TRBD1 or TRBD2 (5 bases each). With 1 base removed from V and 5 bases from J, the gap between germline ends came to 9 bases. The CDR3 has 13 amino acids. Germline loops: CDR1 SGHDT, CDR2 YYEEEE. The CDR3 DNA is TGTGCCAGCAGCTTGCGGGGCGGGGAGACCCAGTACTTC. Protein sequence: CASSLRGGETQYF.

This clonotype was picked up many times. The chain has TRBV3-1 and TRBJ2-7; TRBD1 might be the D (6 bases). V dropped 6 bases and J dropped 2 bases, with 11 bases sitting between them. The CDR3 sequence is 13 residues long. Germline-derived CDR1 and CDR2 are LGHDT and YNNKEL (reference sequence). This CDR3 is CASRYRDTYEQYF. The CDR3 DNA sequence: TGTGCCAGCAGATACAGGGATACCTACGAGCAGTACTTC.

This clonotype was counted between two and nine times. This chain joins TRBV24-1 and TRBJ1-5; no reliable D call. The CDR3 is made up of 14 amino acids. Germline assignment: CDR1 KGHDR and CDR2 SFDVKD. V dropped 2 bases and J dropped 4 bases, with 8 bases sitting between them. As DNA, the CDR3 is TGTGCCACCAGTGATTGGGGAGCTAATCAGCCCCAGCATTTT. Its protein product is CATSDWGANQPQHF.

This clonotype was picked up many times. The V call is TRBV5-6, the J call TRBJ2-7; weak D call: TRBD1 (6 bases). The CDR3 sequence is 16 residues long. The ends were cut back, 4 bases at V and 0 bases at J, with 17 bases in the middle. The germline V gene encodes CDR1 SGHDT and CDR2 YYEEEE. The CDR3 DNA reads TGTGCCAGCAGCCCCCGACGGGACATAGTCTCCTACGAGCAGTACTTC. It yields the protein CASSPRRDIVSYEQYF.

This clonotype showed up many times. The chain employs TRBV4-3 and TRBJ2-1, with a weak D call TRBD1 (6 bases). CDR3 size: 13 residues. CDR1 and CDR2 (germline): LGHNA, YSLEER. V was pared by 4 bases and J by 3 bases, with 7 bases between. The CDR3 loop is CASSRGHYNEQFF. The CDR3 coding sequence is TGCGCCAGCAGCCGGGGACACTACAATGAGCAGTTCTTC.